These 7 T cell receptor beta chains were all obtained from the same sample, sequenced in a study of blood T cell repertoires in COVID-19. Only in-frame clones appear in the TCRdb table, and some are missing; sequencing was by immunoSEQ multiplex PCR. The data show more than 45,000 clones, with more than 80% seen just once and 7.5% to 9.5% held by the top ten. The sample consisted of peripheral blood. The receptors derive from an elderly man in a cohort sampled during active COVID-19.

J is TRBJ1-5 and V is TRBV19; D gene unclear. The CDR3 consists of 18 residues. CDR1 LNHDA and CDR2 SQIVND come from the germline V gene (reference sequence). Trimming removed 1 base from V and 0 bases from J, with 16 bases in between. The CDR3: CASSIVASLASSNQPQHF. CDR3 nucleotides: TGTGCCAGTAGTATAGTAGCCAGCCTGGCCAGTAGCAATCAGCCCCAGCATTTT.

The V call is TRBV18, the J call TRBJ1-5; 7 bases are a match to TRBD1. The CDR3 sequence is 14 residues long. CDR1 and CDR2 (germline): KGHSH, LQKENI. Trimming at V came to 6 bases and at J to 2 bases, leaving 4 bases not matched to a gene. Here the CDR3 reads CASSSGGRNQPQHF. CDR3 nucleotide sequence: TGTGCCAGCTCCTCAGGGGGACGCAATCAGCCCCAGCATTTT. Variable domain in full (rest from reference TRBV18 and TRBJ1-5): NAGVMQNPRHLVRRRGQEARLRCSPMKGHSHVYWYRQLPEEGLKFMVYLQKENIIDESGMPKERFSAEFPKEGPSILRIQQVVRGDSAAYFCASSSGGRNQPQHFGDGTRLSIL.

CDR3 DNA: TGTGCCAGCAGCCAAGATAAGACAGGGGGCTATGGCTACACCTTC. The encoded protein is CASSQDKTGGYGYTF. J is TRBJ1-2 and V is TRBV3-1 (or the pseudogene TRBV3-2); TRBD1 matches 9 bases. There are 15 residues in the CDR3. CDR1 and CDR2 from the germline V gene are LGHDT and YNNKEL (reference sequence). The trim removed 0 bases at V and 4 bases at J, leaving 3 bases unmatched.

The chain uses TRBV24-1 and TRBJ2-2; TRBD2 aligns across 12 bases. The CDR3 is 14 residues long. The ends lost 9 bases at V and 5 bases at J; junction bases unmatched: 3. Germline values: CDR1 KGHDR, CDR2 SFDVKD. The CDR3 loop reads CATGLAGITGELFF. Here the CDR3 DNA reads TGTGCCACCGGACTAGCGGGGATAACCGGGGAGCTGTTTTTT.

The rearrangement links TRBV3-1 (or the pseudogene TRBV3-2) to TRBJ1-1; D gene ambiguous. The CDR3 spans 13 residues. Per the germline V gene, CDR1 is LGHDT and CDR2 is YNNKEL (reference sequence). V gave up 3 bases and J gave up 4 bases, with 9 bases separating them. For the CDR3, the DNA is TGTGCCAGCAGCCAGACCGACATCACTGAAGCTTTCTTT. Amino acid sequence: CASSQTDITEAFF.

The chain combines TRBV19 with TRBJ2-1; D may be TRBD2 (6 bases). The CDR3 totals 15 residues. Germline values: CDR1 LNHDA, CDR2 SQIVND (reference sequence). V was clipped by 7 bases and J by 7 bases, with 20 bases between them. CDR3 sequence reads: CASKPGLRTPNEQFF. The CDR3 nucleotides are TGTGCCAGTAAACCGGGACTTCGGACGCCTAATGAGCAGTTCTTC.

The rearrangement joins TRBV11-3 to TRBJ2-1; D may be TRBD2 (7 bases). The germline V gene encodes CDR1 SGHNT and CDR2 YENEEA. CDR3 length equals 12 residues. V was pared by 4 bases and J by 10 bases, with 11 bases between. This chain's CDR3 is CASSWGGGEQFF. CDR3 nucleotide sequence: TGTGCCAGCAGCTGGGGAGGGGGAGAGCAGTTCTTC.